The next 14 T cell receptor beta chains were all read from a single sample in a study of human T cells and chemical hapten exposure. Specified time point: patch test 1, 2 weeks after DPC sensitization. Specified treatment: therapeutic diphenylcyclopropenone sensitization with weekly scalp DPC. TCRdb reprocessed the RACE reads with MiXCR, giving one entry per CDR3 protein. The sample holds 75,000 to 100,000 distinct CDR3 sequences, 9.5% to 15% seen once. This material consisted of whole blood, taken in connection with sensitization to the hapten diphenylcyclopropenone (DPC). These TCRs come from a woman aged 40 to 49 with alopecia areata. Some clones in this sample may be carry-over from other donors' samples.

This clonotype was seen at least ten times. The CDR3 is CASSLDRGGYEQYF. The CDR3 DNA is TGTGCCAGCAGCCTAGACAGGGGCGGATACGAGCAGTACTTC. The rearrangement joins TRBV7-6 to TRBJ2-7; 8 bases line up with TRBD1. J lost 4 bases, V lost 5 bases, and 7 bases had no gene match. Germline V gene data show CDR1 as SGHVS and CDR2 as FNYEAQ. This CDR3 is 14 amino acids long.

CDR3 sequence: CASSLAGRDFHQPQHF. In nucleotides, the CDR3 is TGTGCCAGCAGCTTAGCCGGAAGGGATTTTCATCAGCCCCAGCATTTT. This chain uses TRBV7-2 with TRBJ1-5, with D uncertain. Germline V gene data show CDR1 as SGHTA and CDR2 as FQGNSA. This CDR3 comprises 16 residues. V was shortened by 0 bases and J by 5 bases, with 14 bases between the two germline ends.

The chain has TRBV27 and TRBJ2-3, with 9 positions matching TRBD1. Per germline, CDR1 MNHEY and CDR2 SMNVEV (reference sequence). V lost 6 bases and J lost 3; bases outside the gene matches: 7. The CDR3 extends over 15 amino acids. The CDR3 DNA reads as TGTGCCAGCAGGACCACAGGGGGCATAACAGATACGCAGTATTTT. It translates to CASRTTGGITDTQYF.

This chain connects TRBV9 to TRBJ2-2; D gene uncertain. The germline V and J ends were trimmed by 3 bases and 4 bases, with 10 bases remaining between them. Germline values: CDR1 SGDLS, CDR2 YYNGEE. The CDR3 has 14 residues. CDR3 bases: TGTGCCAGCAGCGCGAGTTTGTTCACCGGGGAGCTGTTTTTT. Its protein product is CASSASLFTGELFF.

This clonotype showed up just a few times. The chain uses TRBV7-2 and TRBJ2-3, with 12 bases fitting TRBD1. This CDR3 has 16 amino acids. CDR1 SGHTA and CDR2 FQGNSA come from the germline V gene. J gave up 7 bases and V 1 base, and 6 bases lay outside the gene matches. The CDR3 spells CASSLGGTGGVHTQYF. CDR3 nucleotide sequence: TGTGCCAGCAGCTTAGGCGGGACAGGGGGCGTACATACGCAGTATTTT.

This clonotype has ten or more counts. This chain connects TRBV20-1 to TRBJ2-1; D unclear. V was trimmed by 0 bases and J by 4 bases, leaving 19 bases between them. Germline CDR1 DFQATT, CDR2 SNEGSKA (reference sequence). CDR3 length: 17 residues. The CDR3 here is CSARDPSVVKGYNEQFF. The CDR3 DNA is TGCAGTGCTAGAGATCCCTCTGTGGTCAAGGGATACAATGAGCAGTTCTTC.

The chain joins TRBV12-3 or TRBV12-4 to TRBJ2-2; D perhaps matches TRBD2 (6 bases). V lost 7 bases and J lost 3, with 15 bases in between. CDR3 length: 15 residues. The CDR3 DNA is TGTGCCAGCAATGGTGGCGGGACCTACACCGGGGAGCTGTTTTTT. Protein: CASNGGGTYTGELFF.

In DNA form, the CDR3 reads TGTGCCAGCTCACCTGTTCCAGGGGGCCTAGGAAACACCATATATTTT. This encodes CASSPVPGGLGNTIYF. V gene TRBV18 combines with J gene TRBJ1-3; 8 bases line up with TRBD1. Germline loops: CDR1 KGHSH, CDR2 LQKENI. Germline trimming cut 3 bases from V and 4 bases from J; bases unmatched to any gene: 8. There are 16 residues in the CDR3.

Ten or more counts support this clonotype. CDR3 bases: TGTGCCAGCAGACCTCCGGGACAGGGACGCTCGCAGCCCCAGCATTTT. It specifies CASRPPGQGRSQPQHF. The rearrangement links TRBV28 to TRBJ1-5, with 9 bases aligning to TRBD1. Per germline, CDR1 MDHEN and CDR2 SYDVKM. V lost 6 bases, J lost 7 bases, and 13 bases stayed unmatched. This CDR3 contains 16 residues.

This clonotype was counted at least ten times. The chain links TRBV20-1 to TRBJ1-1, with D possibly being TRBD1 (5 bases). Germline CDR1 is DFQATT and CDR2 is SNEGSKA (reference sequence). This CDR3 contains 12 residues. Deletions cut 2 bases from V and 11 bases from J, with 15 bases between. CDR3 loop: CSARSRGLWAFF. Here the CDR3 DNA reads TGCAGTGCTAGAAGCCGGGGCCTCTGGGCTTTCTTT.

This clonotype has a count of ten or more. The CDR3 region has the DNA TGCGCCAGCAGCCAAGATCGGGGGGTAGGGGAAGATACGCAGTATTTT. Translation gives CASSQDRGVGEDTQYF. The rearrangement joins TRBV4-3 to TRBJ2-3; 7 bases line up with TRBD2. The V gene's germline CDR1 is LGHNA and CDR2 YSLEER. This CDR3 has 16 residues. Trimming cost V 0 bases and J 5 bases; bases outside gene matches: 8.

This clonotype was recorded at least ten times. The rearrangement joins TRBV5-1 to TRBJ2-5, with D maybe TRBD2 (5 bases). CDR3 length equals 15 residues. CDR1 and CDR2 (germline): SGHRS, YFSETQ. Trimming took off 6 bases at V and 5 bases at J, with 20 bases between the two ends. CDR3 amino acids: CASNQDPGSQETQYF. The CDR3 DNA follows: TGCGCCAGCAACCAGGATCCGGGGAGTCAGGAGACCCAGTACTTC.

This clonotype was detected a few times. As DNA, the CDR3 is TGTGCCAGCAGCCAGGCCTCTAGCGGCCTACAAGAGACCCAGTACTTC. Translated, it gives CASSQASSGLQETQYF. J is TRBJ2-5 and V is TRBV4-2, with 7 bases matching TRBD2. CDR1 LGHNA and CDR2 YNFKEQ come from the germline V gene. The CDR3 consists of 16 residues. The J segment lost 2 bases and the V segment lost 3 bases, leaving 9 bases of the junction unmatched.

There are a few counts of this clonotype. The chain combines TRBV11-3 with TRBJ1-1; 8 bases are shared with TRBD1. The CDR3 sequence is 15 residues long. CDR1 and CDR2 from the germline V gene are SGHNT and YENEEA. Unmatched junction bases numbered 4, after V lost 1 base and J lost 3 bases. CDR3 sequence (DNA): TGTGCCAGCAGCTTAGGGACAGGGTGGGACACTGAAGCTTTCTTT. It encodes CASSLGTGWDTEAFF.